Presented here are 26 T cell receptor beta chains from one specimen sequenced in a study of regulatory T cells in long-lasting Graves disease. Documented time point: persistent/refractory GD, antithyroid drugs over 5 years with positive TRAb. After RNA was extracted from PBMCs, the TCR library was made from it. The authors built TCR beta libraries using iRepertoire HTBI primers and Arm-PCR of CDR3 regions. TCRdb redid the calling of the multiplex PCR reads with MiXCR, one entry per CDR3 protein. The table lists some 340,000 distinct CDR3 sequences, approximately 25% of them singletons. The source was peripheral blood mononuclear cells (PBMCs), collected when the disease was refractory, from a patient treated with antithyroid drugs. These receptors were collected from a woman between 35 and 50 years old with Graves disease.

Only a few counts were recorded for this clonotype. The CDR3: CASSSRGVSYNEQFF. As DNA, the CDR3 is TGCGCCAGCTCCTCCCGCGGGGTGTCCTACAATGAGCAGTTCTTC. The chain has TRBV5-1 and TRBJ2-1; a weak D match, TRBD2 (6 bases). The CDR3 runs 15 residues. The V and J ends lost 7 bases and 1 base respectively, with 15 bases between them. Germline CDR1 reads SGHRS; CDR2 reads YFSETQ.

This clonotype came up many times. The rearrangement uses TRBV2 and TRBJ2-2, with 7 bases matching TRBD2. Germline CDR1 SNHLY, CDR2 FYNNEI. The length of the CDR3 is 16 residues. With V trimmed by 1 base and J by 4 bases, 6 bases remained unmatched. In DNA, the CDR3 is TGTGCCAGCAGTGAAGGTGGCGGGAGCAGCACCGGGGAGCTGTTTTTT. Translation gives CASSEGGGSSTGELFF.

As to this clonotype: This likely stems from a read error, as it lies one base from a far larger clone. The V call is TRBV6-5, the J call TRBJ2-7; 7 positions match TRBD2. This CDR3 contains 16 residues. Germline CDR1 is MNHEY and CDR2 is SVGAGI. This CDR3 is CASSDLAEVQPYEQYF. The CDR3 nucleotides read TGCGCCAGCAGTGATCTAGCGGAAGTTCAACCCTACGAGCAGTACTTC.

In its sample, this clonotype was seen many times. J is TRBJ2-5 and V is TRBV20-1; 8 bases map to TRBD2. The CDR3 runs to 14 residues. The junction had 5 bases not matched to a gene; V was cut back by 0 bases and J by 5 bases. Germline-derived CDR1 and CDR2 are DFQATT and SNEGSKA (reference sequence). The CDR3 nucleotides read TGCAGTGCTAGAGACAGCGGGAGTGTTGAGACCCAGTACTTC. It is translated as CSARDSGSVETQYF.

This clonotype was seen many times. The chain combines TRBV27 with TRBJ2-5; TRBD2 is a possible D gene (6 bases). Trimming removed 5 bases at V and 2 bases at J, with 15 bases between. Germline V gene lookup returns CDR1 MNHEY and CDR2 SMNVEV (reference sequence). The CDR3 consists of 15 residues. The CDR3 sequence: CASSSLGSGQETQYF. Here the CDR3 DNA reads TGTGCCAGCAGTAGCCTCGGGAGCGGTCAAGAGACCCAGTACTTC.

This rearrangement joins TRBV7-3 to TRBJ2-1; D is ambiguous. Per the germline V gene, CDR1 is SGHTA and CDR2 is FQGTGA. Between the trimmed V and J ends, which lost 5 bases and 0 bases, there was a span of 11 bases. This CDR3 has 15 residues. The CDR3 nucleotides are TGTGCCAGCAGCCGACTCCTGAGCTCCTACAATGAGCAGTTCTTC. As protein: CASSRLLSSYNEQFF.

J is TRBJ2-5 and V is TRBV6-1, with a possible D match to TRBD2 (6 bases). Germline V gives CDR1 MNHNS, CDR2 SASEGT. The V end lost 8 bases, the J end lost 4 bases, and 11 bases lay between the germline ends. The CDR3 sequence is 12 residues long. The CDR3 is CASGRDRETQYF. In nucleotides, the CDR3 is TGTGCCAGCGGGCGGGATCGAGAGACCCAGTACTTC.

This clonotype was detected a few times. The chain uses TRBV28 and TRBJ2-1; the D gene is possibly TRBD1 (6 bases). Germline lookup yields CDR1 MDHEN and CDR2 SYDVKM. Trimming cost V 3 bases and J 10 bases, with 16 bases left between them. This CDR3 is built from 14 residues. The CDR3 reads CASSFYREMNEQFF. The CDR3 coding sequence is TGTGCCAGCAGTTTTTACAGGGAGATGAACGAGCAGTTCTTC.

In this sample, this clonotype turned up many times. V and J are TRBV12-5 and TRBJ2-7; D remains unclear. The CDR3 totals 13 residues. The V gene lost 3 bases and the J gene lost 2 bases, with 8 bases spanning the gap. Germline assignment: CDR1 LGHNT and CDR2 FRNRAP. DNA of the CDR3: TGTGCTAGTGGTTTAGGGCCGACCTACGAGCAGTACTTC. It codes for CASGLGPTYEQYF.

As for this clonotype: A much larger clone lies one base from this, so it may be a read error. The rearrangement links TRBV15 to TRBJ2-7; 10 nucleotides agree with TRBD2. The V gene's germline CDR1 is LNHNV and CDR2 YYDKDF (reference sequence). This CDR3 has 14 amino acids. The CDR3 DNA follows: TGTGTCACCAGCAGGCTAGCGGGGGACTACGAGCAGTACTTC. Translating it yields CVTSRLAGDYEQYF. Full variable domain (outside the CDR3, taken from reference TRBV15 and TRBJ2-7): DAMVIQNPRYQVTQFGKPVTLSCSQTLNHNVMYWYQQKSSQAPKLLFHYYDKDFNNEADTPDNFQSRRPNTSFCFLDIRSPGLGDTAMYLCVTSRLAGDYEQYFGPGTRLTVT.

This clonotype was seen ten or more times. The rearrangement links TRBV9 to TRBJ2-7; D gene uncertain. Germline V CDR1 and CDR2: SGDLS, YYNGEE. Trimming pared 3 bases from V and 2 bases from J, leaving 15 bases between. CDR3 size: 15 residues. This CDR3 reads CASSGSGRGPYEQYF. The CDR3 nucleotides read TGTGCCAGCAGCGGCTCAGGACGTGGCCCCTACGAGCAGTACTTC.

V is TRBV5-1 and J is TRBJ2-2, with a possible D match to TRBD2 (5 bases). This CDR3 comprises 14 residues. The ends were cut back, 4 bases at V and 3 bases at J, with 10 bases in the middle. Looked up from germline, CDR1 is SGHRS and CDR2 is YFSETQ. The CDR3 is CASSLTLDTGELFF. In nucleotides, the CDR3 is TGCGCCAGCAGCCTTACACTAGACACCGGGGAGCTGTTTTTT.

In its sample, this clonotype was seen many times. The CDR3, as DNA: TGTGCCGTAGACCGGCGGACCACGAAGAATAATTCACCCCTCCACTTT. It translates to CAVDRRTTKNNSPLHF. The chain recombines TRBV28 with TRBJ1-6, with D uncertain. Between the trimmed V and J ends, which lost 11 bases and 5 bases, there was a span of 22 bases. CDR1 is MDHEN and CDR2 is SYDVKM in the germline V gene. The CDR3 spans 16 residues.

The V gene is TRBV20-1, the J gene TRBJ1-4, with D perhaps TRBD1 (6 bases). Germline lookup yields CDR1 DFQATT and CDR2 SNEGSKA (reference sequence). The V end lost 3 bases, the J end lost 3 bases, and 20 bases lay between the germline ends. The CDR3 is 17 residues long. CDR3 DNA: TGCAGTGCTAGGGGAAAGGACAGCCCATGGGCTAATGAAAAACTGTTTTTT. Translated: CSARGKDSPWANEKLFF.

This clonotype was seen only a few times. The V call is TRBV20-1, the J call TRBJ1-2; possible D gene TRBD1, 6 bases. The CDR3 has 16 residues. The germline CDR1 and CDR2 sequences are DFQATT and SNEGSKA (reference sequence). With 0 bases removed from V and 10 bases from J, the gap between germline ends came to 24 bases. The CDR3 protein is CSARDIGGTTFFDYTF. The CDR3 coding sequence is TGCAGTGCTAGAGATATAGGAGGGACAACTTTTTTCGACTACACCTTC.

In its sample, this clonotype was seen many times. The gene calls are TRBV6-1 and TRBJ1-1; D might be TRBD1 (5 bases). The V end was cut by 5 bases, the J end by 1 base, with 14 bases between. Per the germline V gene, CDR1 is MNHNS and CDR2 is SASEGT. There are 15 residues in the CDR3. The CDR3 loop is CASSQSGRQNTEAFF. CDR3 DNA sequence: TGTGCCAGCAGTCAGTCGGGACGGCAGAACACTGAAGCTTTCTTT.

The sample holds a few counts of this clonotype. The rearrangement joins TRBV30 to TRBJ2-7; TRBD1 matches 10 bases. Germline CDR1 reads GTSNPN; CDR2 reads SVGIG (reference sequence). The CDR3 loop spans 14 amino acids. V lost 2 bases to trimming and J lost 5 bases; unmatched junction nucleotides: 6. CDR3 in amino acids: CAWSRGTGVNEQYF. In nucleotides, the CDR3 is TGTGCCTGGAGTCGTGGGACAGGGGTCAACGAGCAGTACTTC.

This clonotype has ten or more counts. The chain employs TRBV12-3 or TRBV12-4 and TRBJ1-4; D not resolved. There are 15 residues in the CDR3. V dropped 6 bases and J dropped 0 bases, with 11 bases sitting between them. This chain's CDR3 is CASSSRRSTNEKLFF. CDR3 DNA sequence: TGTGCCAGCAGCAGTCGCAGATCAACTAATGAAAAACTGTTTTTT.

This clonotype was counted a few times. The V gene is TRBV25-1, the J gene TRBJ2-6; no reliable D call. CDR1 and CDR2 (germline): MGHDK, SYGVNS. This CDR3 is built from 13 residues. Trimming took 8 bases from V and 0 from J, leaving 5 bases between them. CDR3 in DNA: TGTGCCAGCTACCACTCTGGGGCCAACGTCCTGACTTTC. It codes for CASYHSGANVLTF.

There are a few counts of this clonotype. The J gene is TRBJ2-7, the V gene TRBV20-1; a weak D match, TRBD1 (6 bases). CDR3 length equals 13 residues. CDR1 and CDR2 from the germline V gene are DFQATT and SNEGSKA (reference sequence). Trimming pared 5 bases from V and 2 bases from J, leaving 13 bases between. The CDR3 DNA reads TGCAGTGCTGGGGGTAGGGGGACCTACGAGCAGTACTTC. Amino acids: CSAGGRGTYEQYF.

A remark on this clonotype: Relative to the germline gene, one junction end is altered; a read error may explain this. The genes are TRBV6-4 and TRBJ1-4; tentatively, D is TRBD1 (5 bases). The germline V gene encodes CDR1 MRHNA and CDR2 SNTAGT. This CDR3 comprises 16 residues. In DNA, the CDR3 is TGTGCCAGCAGTTACTCGATGGAGGGGCTGCGGCAGGAGGTGTTTTTT. This gives the protein CASSYSMEGLRQEVFF.

This clonotype was seen a few times. The rearrangement joins TRBV2 to TRBJ1-5; D is ambiguous. Germline loops: CDR1 SNHLY, CDR2 FYNNEI. CDR3 length: 13 residues. V dropped 0 bases and J dropped 4 bases, with 4 bases sitting between them. This CDR3 is CASSEAWNQPQHF. The CDR3 DNA reads as TGTGCCAGCAGTGAAGCTTGGAATCAGCCCCAGCATTTT.

The CDR3 nucleotides read TGTGCCAGCAGTTTAAGTCCTCATAGCACAGATACGCAGTATTTT. This sequence encodes CASSLSPHSTDTQYF. The rearrangement links TRBV28 to TRBJ2-3; D unresolved. Deletions cut 2 bases from V and 0 bases from J, with 9 bases between. The CDR3 has 15 residues. The germline gives CDR1 MDHEN, CDR2 SYDVKM.

This chain links TRBV20-1 with TRBJ1-5; TRBD1 might be the D (5 bases). The CDR3 spans 16 residues. Trimming removed 3 bases at V and 2 bases at J, with 17 bases between. Germline lookup yields CDR1 DFQATT and CDR2 SNEGSKA (reference sequence). CDR3 DNA: TGCAGTGCTAGTCCCCTCCGTGGAGGGGGCAATCAGCCCCAGCATTTT. It encodes CSASPLRGGGNQPQHF.

The table lists this clonotype with a few counts. V is TRBV9 and J is TRBJ2-3; perhaps D is TRBD1 or TRBD2 (6 bases each). This CDR3 is 14 amino acids long. Per the germline V gene, CDR1 is SGDLS and CDR2 is YYNGEE. Trimming stripped 7 bases from V and 6 bases from J, with 18 bases between. CDR3 region: CASDTGTGVDTQYF. The CDR3 DNA reads as TGTGCCAGCGATACAGGGACGGGGGTCGATACGCAGTATTTT.

This clonotype has a single count. The genes are TRBV5-4 and TRBJ2-6; D may be TRBD1 or TRBD2 (5 bases each). The germline V and J ends were trimmed by 5 bases and 1 base, with 10 bases remaining between them. The CDR3 is 15 residues long. Germline CDR1 is SGHNT and CDR2 is YYREEE (reference sequence). Here the CDR3 reads CASSMWGSGANVLTF. Here the CDR3 DNA reads TGTGCCAGCAGTATGTGGGGGTCTGGGGCCAACGTCCTGACTTTC.